The text below deals with one T cell receptor (beta chain). What it recognizes is unknown. The DNA is omitted, as the CDR3 cannot be located on it reliably, and the CDR3 follows TCRdb's listing. This sample is part of a study of cytomegalovirus exposure and HLA in healthy donors. Study background: Unique TCRs from HLA-typed donors, roughly 87 million of them, were held in an early data release.

While unrecorded immune exposures were likely, the donors were nominally healthy when sampled. Findings and caveats of the study: Among immune exposure information, only CMV serostatus was available. Later on, analysis showed that most CMV-associated TCR beta chains appeared to be HLA-restricted.

CDR1 is SGHDT and CDR2 is YYEEEE in the germline V gene. The CDR3 region is 12 residues in length, termini included. 13 Jbeta primers and 60 Vbeta primers were used for the PCR. Only in-frame clones appear in the TCRdb table, and some are missing; sequencing was by immunoSEQ multiplex PCR. Of about 180,000 clones listed, around 80% are singletons. This sequence joins TRBV5-6 and TRBJ1-1. Sequenced input: PBMCs. The sequence came from a woman under 40 in good health and CMV-seropositive. The CDR3 reads CASSLVGAGTFF.